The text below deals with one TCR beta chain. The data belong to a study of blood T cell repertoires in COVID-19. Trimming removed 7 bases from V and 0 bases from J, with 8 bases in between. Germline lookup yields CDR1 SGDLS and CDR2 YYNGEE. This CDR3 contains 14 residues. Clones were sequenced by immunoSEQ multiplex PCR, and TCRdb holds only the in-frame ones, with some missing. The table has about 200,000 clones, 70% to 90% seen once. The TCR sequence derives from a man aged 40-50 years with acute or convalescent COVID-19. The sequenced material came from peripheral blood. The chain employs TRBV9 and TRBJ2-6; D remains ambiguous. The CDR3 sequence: CASGADSGANVLTF. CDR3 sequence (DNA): TGTGCCAGCGGCGCAGACTCTGGGGCCAACGTCCTGACTTTC.